The 2 T cell receptor beta chains listed next were all sequenced from one sample in a study of T cell changes during pregnancy in multiple sclerosis. The repertoire was sequenced with immunoSEQ multiplex PCR; TCRdb's copy has only in-frame clones and lacks some. The table shows 65,000 to 80,000 clones, with roughly 93% occurring only once. The sequenced sample was peripheral blood, obtained in the second trimester of pregnancy. These receptor sequences come from a female donor with multiple sclerosis, enrolled in a pregnancy study.

The J gene is TRBJ2-4, the V gene TRBV7-2; a weak D match, TRBD1 (5 bases). Trimming shortened V by 1 base and J by 1 base, and 5 bases separated the two germline ends. This CDR3 has 14 residues. Germline CDR1 SGHTA, CDR2 FQGNSA. In DNA form, the CDR3 reads TGTGCCAGCAGCTTAGACAGGGCCAAAAACATTCAGTACTTC. This gives the protein CASSLDRAKNIQYF.

This chain links TRBV21-1 with TRBJ2-7; no check of the table's D call, TRBD1, against the DNA was made. TRBV21-1 is annotated as a pseudogene. The CDR3 is 15 residues long. The CDR3 nucleotides are TGTGCCAGCAGCAATGACAGTGACGATCCCTACGAGCAGTACTTC. It translates to CASSNDSDDPYEQYF.